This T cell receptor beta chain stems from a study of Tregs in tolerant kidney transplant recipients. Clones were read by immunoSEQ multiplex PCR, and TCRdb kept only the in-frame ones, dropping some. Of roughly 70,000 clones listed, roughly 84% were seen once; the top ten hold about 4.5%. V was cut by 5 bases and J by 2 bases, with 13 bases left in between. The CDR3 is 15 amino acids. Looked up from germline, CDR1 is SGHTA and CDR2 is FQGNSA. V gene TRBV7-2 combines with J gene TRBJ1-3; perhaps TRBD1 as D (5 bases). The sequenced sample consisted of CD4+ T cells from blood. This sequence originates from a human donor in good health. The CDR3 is CASSQEGVAGNTIYF. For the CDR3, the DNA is TGTGCCAGCAGCCAGGAAGGGGTAGCTGGAAACACCATATATTTT.